A selection of T cell receptor beta chains follows, all from one sample in a study of beta chain features in type 1 diabetes. Only in-frame clones appear in the TCRdb table, and some are missing; sequencing was by immunoSEQ multiplex PCR. The sample comprises about 650,000 clones, over 10% of which are singletons, and more than 0.1% rests with the top ten. Sample: naive CD4+ T cells from blood. The receptors come from a man aged 30-40 years with type 1 diabetes. Each CDR3 is given with its conserved first and last residue. The order of the fields is V gene, J gene, D gene, clone size, CDR3 DNA, CDR3 protein. A D gene is named only where the DNA matches it firmly. A row's size may be missing; if present it is once, few, many or a size class.

TRBV7-8	TRBJ1-6	.	.	TGTGCCAGCAGCTCCGACAAGGGGGGACAACCCCTCCACTTT	CASSSDKGGQPLHF
TRBV11-2	TRBJ2-5	TRBD1	.	TGTGCCAGCACCCGGACAGGAGAGACCCAGTACTTC	CASTRTGETQYF
TRBV9	TRBJ2-1	.	few	TGTGCCAGCAGCGTATCAGGGGTCATCAATGAGCAGTTCTTC	CASSVSGVINEQFF
TRBV15	TRBJ2-2	.	.	TGTGCCACCAGCAGAGTCTCAGAGCTAAAGCTGTTTTTT	CATSRVSELKLFF
TRBV4-3	TRBJ2-7	.	.	TGCGCCAGCAGTCGGCAGAGCTCCTACGAGCAGTACTTC	CASSRQSSYEQYF
TRBV2	TRBJ2-5	.	.	TGTGCCAGCAGAACCTTGGGGGGTCGAGAGACCCAGTACTTC	CASRTLGGRETQYF
TRBV6-5	TRBJ1-2	TRBD1	.	TGTGCCAGCACCGGTCACAGGGGCGATGGCTACACCTTC	CASTGHRGDGYTF
TRBV7-9	TRBJ2-5	.	.	TGTGCCAGCAGCTTAGGGGGCAACAGGGAAGAGACCCAGTACTTC	CASSLGGNREETQYF
TRBV7-9	TRBJ2-1	.	.	TGTGCCAGCAGCCCGAGCGAGGCTCCCCAGCTCTTC	CASSPSEAPQLF
TRBV19	TRBJ1-4	.	few	TGTGCCAGTAGTAAAGTCTCAACTAATGAAAAACTGTTTTTT	CASSKVSTNEKLFF
TRBV7-2	TRBJ2-7	.	.	TGTGCCAGCAGCTTAACCACGGATCAGGGGACCTACGAGCAGTACTTC	CASSLTTDQGTYEQYF
TRBV5-1	TRBJ1-5	.	.	TGCGCCAGCAGCTTGGAGGGGGTGGGTCAGCCCCAGCATTTT	CASSLEGVGQPQHF
TRBV5-1	TRBJ1-4	.	.	TGCGCCAGCAGCTTCTCGCCGGGGGCAGGAACTAATGAAAAACTGTTTTTT	CASSFSPGAGTNEKLFF
TRBV5-1	TRBJ1-1	.	few	TGCGCCAGCAGCGACGCCGGGACGGTGAACACTGAAGCTTTCTTT	CASSDAGTVNTEAFF
TRBV7-2	TRBJ2-3	.	few	TGTGCCAGCAGCTTAATGGGACAACCTCAGTATTTT	CASSLMGQPQYF
TRBV29-1	TRBJ2-5	.	.	TGCAGCGTTGAAGATCGGAGTAAGGGGTTAGAAGAGACCCAGTACTTC	CSVEDRSKGLEETQYF
TRBV15	TRBJ2-7	.	few	TGTGCCACCAGCAGAGATTCGAGTACGGCAGGCTACGAGCAGTACTTC	CATSRDSSTAGYEQYF
TRBV6-5	TRBJ1-1	.	once	TGTGCCAGCAGTTACTGGGGGAGGGGGAACACTGAAGCTTTCTTT	CASSYWGRGNTEAFF
TRBV7-2	TRBJ2-3	.	few	TGTGCCAGCAGCTTAGGACACGCTGGCACAGATACGCAGTATTTT	CASSLGHAGTDTQYF
TRBV27	TRBJ1-5	TRBD1	few	TGTGCCAGCAGTGACAGGGTCAATCAGCCCCAGCATTTT	CASSDRVNQPQHF
TRBV27	TRBJ2-3	TRBD1	few	TGTGCCAGCAGCTACAGGGGGCTCACAGATACGCAGTATTTT	CASSYRGLTDTQYF
TRBV7-2	TRBJ2-3	TRBD2	few	TGTGCCAGCAGCCAACTAGCGGGGGGTAACCTGTACACAGATACGCAGTATTTT	CASSQLAGGNLYTDTQYF
TRBV7-9	TRBJ1-6	.	.	TGTGCCAGCAGCCCCAAGCCTCCTAATTCACCCCTCCACTTT	CASSPKPPNSPLHF
TRBV28	TRBJ1-2	TRBD1	.	TGTGCCAGCAGTTTATGGGACAGGGATACCTATGGCTACACCTTC	CASSLWDRDTYGYTF
TRBV7-2	TRBJ2-7	TRBD1	.	TGTGCCAGCAGCTCATACCCGGGACAGGGGTCCTACGAGCAGTACTTC	CASSSYPGQGSYEQYF
TRBV25-1	TRBJ1-2	.	few	TGTGCCAGCACCCAAGCAGGGTTGCGTGGCTACACCTTC	CASTQAGLRGYTF
TRBV14	TRBJ1-2	.	.	TGTGCCAGCAGCCAAGAGGCCCTCGGGGATGGCTACACCTTC	CASSQEALGDGYTF
TRBV18	TRBJ1-5	TRBD1	few	TGTGCCAGCTCACCAACGGGGACAGGAGGGAATCAGCCCCAGCATTTT	CASSPTGTGGNQPQHF
TRBV7-9	TRBJ1-5	TRBD1	few	TGTGCCAGCAGCTTAGAGGGACAGGGCAATCAGCCCCAGCATTTT	CASSLEGQGNQPQHF
TRBV20-1	TRBJ2-5	.	.	TGCAGTGCAAGGAGGGACTGGCCTTACTTC	CSARRDWPYF
TRBV5-1	TRBJ1-1	.	few	TGCGCCAGCAGCTTGGCCGAGGTAGGGGTAGCTTTCTTT	CASSLAEVGVAFF
TRBV7-9	TRBJ2-3	.	few	TGTGCCAGCAGCTTAACGAGCGGTCACACAGATACGCAGTATTTT	CASSLTSGHTDTQYF
TRBV7-2	TRBJ2-3	.	few	TGTGCCAGCAGCTTAAACGGAGGGATACCAGATACGCAGTATTTT	CASSLNGGIPDTQYF
TRBV7-2	TRBJ1-6	.	few	TGTGCCAGCAGCTTAGAACAGATACTTAATTCACCCCTCCACTTT	CASSLEQILNSPLHF
TRBV19	TRBJ2-7	.	few	TGTGCCAGTAGTATTTGGGGGGGCGACTCCTACGAGCAGTACTTC	CASSIWGGDSYEQYF
TRBV6-5	TRBJ1-1	.	.	TGTGCCAGCAGTTATCGGGGCCTCCCGAACACTGAAGCTTTCTTT	CASSYRGLPNTEAFF
TRBV11-1	TRBJ2-3	TRBD1	.	TGTGCCAGCAGCTTATCTCAACAGGGGGCAAGGCAGTATTTT	CASSLSQQGARQYF
TRBV30	TRBJ1-4	.	.	TGTGCCTGGAGTGCCCAGGGTCAGGGGAATGAAAAACTGTTTTTT	CAWSAQGQGNEKLFF
TRBV28	TRBJ1-6	TRBD1	few	TGTGCCAGCAGTTTCCCGTACGGACAGGTGCACGATTCACCCCTCCACTTT	CASSFPYGQVHDSPLHF
TRBV19	TRBJ1-2	.	.	TGTGCCAGTAGTATAGGCCGAGTAAACAGAGCTAACTATGGCTACACCTTC	CASSIGRVNRANYGYTF
TRBV15	TRBJ1-5	.	.	TGTGCCACCAGCAGAGGACAAGGCGGCAATCAGCCCCAGCATTTT	CATSRGQGGNQPQHF
TRBV7-7	TRBJ2-2	.	.	TGTGCCAGCAGCTTGGGACAGAACACCGGGGAGCTGTTTTTT	CASSLGQNTGELFF
TRBV7-2	TRBJ1-2	.	few	TGTGCCAGCAGCCGTCCGGGTCCCGGGAACTATGGCTACACCTTC	CASSRPGPGNYGYTF
TRBV6-1	TRBJ1-5	.	.	TGTGCCAGCAGTGAAGTGAGAAATCAGCCCCAGCATTTT	CASSEVRNQPQHF
TRBV2	TRBJ1-4	.	.	TGTGCCAGCAGTGAAAATCTAGGGGGTGAAAAACTGTTTTTT	CASSENLGGEKLFF
TRBV5-4	TRBJ2-7	TRBD2	few	TGTGCCAGCAGCTTGACTAGCGGGGGTACCCTAGACGAGCAGTACTTC	CASSLTSGGTLDEQYF
TRBV5-4	TRBJ2-1	.	.	TGTGCCAGCACCCCGGGGAGCTCCTACAATGAGCAGTTCTTC	CASTPGSSYNEQFF
TRBV4-1	TRBJ2-3	TRBD1	.	TGCGCCAGCAGCCAAGATGGGCAGGGGGCAGATACGCAGTATTTT	CASSQDGQGADTQYF
TRBV6-5	TRBJ1-4	.	few	TGTGCCAGCAGTTCATACCGGACAGCAGAAAAACTGTTTTTT	CASSSYRTAEKLFF
TRBV7-2	TRBJ2-7	TRBD1	.	TGTGCCAGCAGCTTTGCTCCCCAGGGGGCGTCTGGCGAGCAGTACTTC	CASSFAPQGASGEQYF
TRBV4-3	TRBJ1-5	.	.	TGCGCCAGCAGCCAAGATATACAGGATAATCAGCCCCAGCATTTT	CASSQDIQDNQPQHF
TRBV7-2	TRBJ1-6	.	.	TGTGCCAGCAGCTTAAGGGTGGCAGAGGTTTCACCCCTCCACTTT	CASSLRVAEVSPLHF
TRBV5-1	TRBJ2-3	TRBD1	few	TGCGCCAGCAGCTCTTTTCGACAGGGTCGGACAGATACGCAGTATTTT	CASSSFRQGRTDTQYF